This T cell receptor (beta chain) was captured in a study of T-cell memory formation after mild COVID-19. Study-level information: For the most part, TCR clusters were specific to one donor. Overall study results and limits: The finding that pre-infection memory included some responding clones suggested that cross-reactive memory joined. A second wave of clones peaked on day 37, and their SARS-CoV-2 specificity went unconfirmed.

This clonotype was detected a few times. Antigen: not known. Using its own MiXCR run on the 5' RACE reads, TCRdb lists one record per CDR3 protein. The data contain about 440,000 distinct CDR3 sequences, 20% of them singletons. Germline V gene sequence: CDR1 DFQATT, CDR2 SNEGSKA (reference sequence). Losses at the gene ends were 7 bases for V and 2 bases for J; bases not matched to a gene: 4. There are 13 residues in the CDR3. The source material was PBMCs or a T cell subset sorted from them (not recorded which). V is TRBV20-1 and J is TRBJ1-3; 8 positions agree with TRBD1. The TCR comes from an adult woman who had mild COVID-19 (a few samples of this study predate the infection). Cell type and time point are not known. The CDR3 DNA sequence: TGCAGTGGCAAGACAGGGGCTGGAAACACCATATATTTT. Protein product: CSGKTGAGNTIYF.